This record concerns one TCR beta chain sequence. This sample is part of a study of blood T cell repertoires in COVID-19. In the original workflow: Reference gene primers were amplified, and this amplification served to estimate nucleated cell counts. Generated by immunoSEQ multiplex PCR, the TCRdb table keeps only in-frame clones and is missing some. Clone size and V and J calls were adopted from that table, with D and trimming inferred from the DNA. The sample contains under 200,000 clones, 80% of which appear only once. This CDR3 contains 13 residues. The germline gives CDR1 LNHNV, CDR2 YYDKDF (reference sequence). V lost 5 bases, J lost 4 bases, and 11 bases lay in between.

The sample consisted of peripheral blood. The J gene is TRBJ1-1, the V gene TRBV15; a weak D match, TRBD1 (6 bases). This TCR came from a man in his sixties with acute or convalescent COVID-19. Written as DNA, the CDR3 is TGTGCCACCAGCCTACAGGGTGGCACTGAAGCTTTCTTT. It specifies CATSLQGGTEAFF.